This TCR beta chain was found in a study of blood T cell repertoires in COVID-19. Study-wide context: COVID-19 samples, acute and convalescent, were from the United States, Italy and Spain. T cells, B-cell-depleted T cells, or PBMCs supplied cDNA or gDNA.

CDR3 length equals 13 residues. The germline CDR1 and CDR2 sequences are MNHEY and SVGAGI. The V and J ends lost 10 bases and 1 base respectively, with 14 bases between them. Under the authors' procedure: Reference gene primer amplification in the assay estimated nucleated cell counts. This table comes from immunoSEQ multiplex PCR, and its TCRdb copy is limited to in-frame clones, with some not included. The D gene and trimming were derived from the DNA, and the V and J assignments and clone size from that table. The data show 12,000 to 15,000 clones, with approximately 89% seen just once and around 8.5% held by the top ten.

The sequence came from a human donor in a cohort sampled during active COVID-19. The sequenced sample consisted of peripheral blood. V and J are TRBV6-5 and TRBJ2-7, with a weak D call TRBD1 (7 bases). DNA for the CDR3: TGTGCCATCGCGGGACAGTCGTCCTACGAGCAGTACTTC. Residues: CAIAGQSSYEQYF.